A single sample gave rise to the 9 T cell receptor beta chains below, sequenced in a study of cytomegalovirus exposure and HLA in healthy donors. The primer mix had 60 Vbeta and 13 Jbeta primers. The data were produced by immunoSEQ multiplex PCR, yet TCRdb's version contains in-frame clones alone and is incomplete. The sample yields about 130,000 clones, 55% to 75% seen once. Specimen: PBMCs. Receptor source: a man younger than 45 in good health and CMV-seronegative.

This clone occurred once. The chain carries TRBV7-9 and TRBJ2-7; TRBD2 aligns across 7 bases. J was trimmed by 3 bases and V by 3 bases; bases with no gene match: 5. Germline CDR1 and CDR2: SEHNR and FQNEAQ (reference sequence). This CDR3 comprises 14 residues. The CDR3 DNA reads as TGTGCCAGCAGCTTGGGAGGGAGGGACTACGAGCAGTACTTC. Amino acid sequence: CASSLGGRDYEQYF.

This chain links TRBV4-3 with TRBJ1-2; 9 bases match TRBD1. The CDR3 runs 14 residues. CDR1 and CDR2 from the germline V gene are LGHNA and YSLEER. V lost 4 bases to trimming and J lost 7 bases; unmatched junction nucleotides: 7. CDR3 in DNA: TGCGCCAGCAGCCCCGGGACAGGGTATCGTGGCTACACCTTC. Translated, it gives CASSPGTGYRGYTF.

The chain links TRBV7-8 to TRBJ1-1; TRBD1 agrees at 7 bases. There are 14 residues in the CDR3. V lost 6 bases, J lost 7 bases, and 11 bases stayed unmatched. The germline gives CDR1 SGHVS, CDR2 FQNEAQ. The CDR3 sequence is CASSLREGASEAFF. For the CDR3, the DNA is TGTGCCAGCAGTCTCCGGGAGGGGGCGAGTGAAGCTTTCTTT. Complete variable domain (other parts from reference TRBV7-8 and TRBJ1-1): GAGVSQSPRYKVAKRGQDVALRCDPISGHVSLFWYQQALGQGPEFLTYFQNEAQLDKSGLPSDRFFAERPEGSVSTLKIQRTQQEDSAVYLCASSLREGASEAFFGQGTRLTVV.

The rearrangement links TRBV10-1 to TRBJ2-6; a weak D match, TRBD1 (5 bases). The CDR3 is 16 residues long. Germline CDR1 reads WNHNN; CDR2 reads SYGVQD (reference sequence). V lost 4 bases and J lost 0, with 10 bases in between. CDR3 protein: CASSGRVGSGANVLTF. The CDR3 region has the DNA TGCGCCAGCAGTGGCAGGGTAGGCTCTGGGGCCAACGTCCTGACTTTC.

The rearrangement links TRBV6-5 to TRBJ2-7; tentatively, D is TRBD2 (5 bases). Germline V lookup: CDR1 MNHEY, CDR2 SVGAGI. The V gene lost 6 bases and the J gene lost 2 bases, with 5 bases spanning the gap. The CDR3 covers 11 residues. CDR3 in DNA: TGTGCCAGCAGCGGGGCCTACGAGCAGTACTTC. As protein: CASSGAYEQYF.

This chain uses TRBV7-3 with TRBJ1-6, with D possibly matching TRBD1 (6 bases). The CDR3 contains 16 residues. Trimming stripped 5 bases from V and 8 bases from J, with 19 bases between. Germline V gene data show CDR1 as SGHTA and CDR2 as FQGTGA. The chain's CDR3 is CASSEKLRGTDSPLHF. CDR3 bases: TGTGCCAGCAGCGAAAAGTTGAGGGGGACGGATTCACCCCTCCACTTT.

The genes are TRBV7-3 and TRBJ1-6; D remains unclear. Trimming took 2 bases from V and 10 from J, leaving 9 bases between them. Germline V gene sequence: CDR1 SGHTA, CDR2 FQGTGA. The CDR3 is 13 amino acids. CDR3 sequence: CASSLYDGSPLHF. CDR3 DNA: TGTGCCAGCAGCTTATACGACGGGTCACCCCTCCACTTT.

The V gene is TRBV6-5, the J gene TRBJ2-5; 9 bases line up with TRBD1. The DNA end favors TRBJ2-7, so the J call may be wrong. Germline loops: CDR1 MNHEY, CDR2 SVGAGI. The CDR3 length is 14 residues. CDR3 region: CASSLLTGGYEQYF. The CDR3 DNA reads as TGTGCCAGCAGCCTATTGACAGGGGGTTACGAGCAGTACTTC.

This clone was seen just once. J is TRBJ2-1 and V is TRBV7-6; TRBD1 is a possible D gene (6 bases). Germline CDR1 and CDR2: SGHVS and FNYEAQ. The CDR3 has 13 amino acids. The ends were cut back, 2 bases at V and 7 bases at J, with 9 bases in the middle. CDR3 region: CASSLQGLNEQFF. The CDR3 nucleotides are TGTGCCAGCAGCTTACAGGGGTTGAATGAGCAGTTCTTC.